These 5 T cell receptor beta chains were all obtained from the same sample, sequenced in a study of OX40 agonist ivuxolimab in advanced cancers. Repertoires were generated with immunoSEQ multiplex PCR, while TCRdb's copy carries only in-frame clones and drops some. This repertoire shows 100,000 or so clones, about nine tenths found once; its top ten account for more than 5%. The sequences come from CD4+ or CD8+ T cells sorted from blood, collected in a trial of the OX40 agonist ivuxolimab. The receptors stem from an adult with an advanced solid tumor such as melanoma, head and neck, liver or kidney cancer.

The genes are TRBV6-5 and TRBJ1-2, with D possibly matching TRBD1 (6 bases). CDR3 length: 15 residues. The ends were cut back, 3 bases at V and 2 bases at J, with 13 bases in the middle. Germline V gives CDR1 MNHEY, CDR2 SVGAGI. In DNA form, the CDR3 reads TGTGCCAGCAGTTATGTCCGGGGGCGGAACTATGGCTACACCTTC. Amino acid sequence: CASSYVRGRNYGYTF.

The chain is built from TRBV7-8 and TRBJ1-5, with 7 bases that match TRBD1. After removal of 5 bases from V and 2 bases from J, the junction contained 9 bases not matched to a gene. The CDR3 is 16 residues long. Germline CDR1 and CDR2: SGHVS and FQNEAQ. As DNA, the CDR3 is TGTGCCAGCAGCCAGGGGGAGACCTCGGGCAATCAGCCCCAGCATTTT. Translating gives CASSQGETSGNQPQHF.

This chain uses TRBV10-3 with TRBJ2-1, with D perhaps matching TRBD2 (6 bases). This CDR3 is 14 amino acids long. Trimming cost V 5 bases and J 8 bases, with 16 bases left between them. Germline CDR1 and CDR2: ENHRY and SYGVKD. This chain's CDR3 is CAISISGTFDEQFF. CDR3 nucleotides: TGTGCCATCAGTATTAGCGGAACGTTCGATGAGCAGTTCTTC.

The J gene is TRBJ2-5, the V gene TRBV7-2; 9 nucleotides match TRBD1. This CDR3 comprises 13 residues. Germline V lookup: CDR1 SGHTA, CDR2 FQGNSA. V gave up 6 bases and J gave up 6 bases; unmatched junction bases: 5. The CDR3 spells CASSPGQGQTQYF. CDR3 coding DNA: TGTGCCAGCAGTCCGGGACAGGGACAGACCCAGTACTTC.

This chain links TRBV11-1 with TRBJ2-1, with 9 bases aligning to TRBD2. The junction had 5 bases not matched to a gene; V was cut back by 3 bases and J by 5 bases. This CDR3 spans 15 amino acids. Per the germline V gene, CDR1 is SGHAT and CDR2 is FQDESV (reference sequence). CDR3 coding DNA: TGTGCCAGCAGCTTCGGGACTAGCACTCACAATGAGCAGTTCTTC. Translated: CASSFGTSTHNEQFF.